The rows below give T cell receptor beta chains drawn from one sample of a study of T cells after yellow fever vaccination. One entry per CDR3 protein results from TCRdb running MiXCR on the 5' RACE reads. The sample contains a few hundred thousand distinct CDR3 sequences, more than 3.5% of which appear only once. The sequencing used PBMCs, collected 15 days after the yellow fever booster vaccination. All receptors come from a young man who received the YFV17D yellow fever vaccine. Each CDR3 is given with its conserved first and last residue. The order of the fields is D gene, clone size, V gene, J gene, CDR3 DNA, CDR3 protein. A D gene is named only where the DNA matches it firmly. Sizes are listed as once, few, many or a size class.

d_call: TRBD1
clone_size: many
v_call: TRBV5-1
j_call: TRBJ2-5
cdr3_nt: TGCGCCAGCAGCTCCGGACAGGAAAAAGAGACCCAGTACTTC
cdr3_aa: CASSSGQEKETQYF

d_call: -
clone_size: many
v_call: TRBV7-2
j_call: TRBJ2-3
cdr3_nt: TGTGCCAGCAGGTCCATCGCGGTACTTGATACGCAGTATTTT
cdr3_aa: CASRSIAVLDTQYF

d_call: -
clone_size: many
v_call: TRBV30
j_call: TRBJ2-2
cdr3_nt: TGTGCCTGGAAGATAATGGGATACAACACCGGGGAGCTGTTTTTT
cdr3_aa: CAWKIMGYNTGELFF

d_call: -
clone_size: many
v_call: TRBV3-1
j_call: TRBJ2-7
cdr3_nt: TGTGCCAGCAGCCAAGGGGTGGATATTCCCTACGAGCAGTACTTC
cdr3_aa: CASSQGVDIPYEQYF

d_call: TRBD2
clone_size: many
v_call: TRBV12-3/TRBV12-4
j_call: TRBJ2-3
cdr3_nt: TGTGCCAGCAGCGTCCTACTAGCGGGCCGGACAGATACGCAGTATTTT
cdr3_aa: CASSVLLAGRTDTQYF

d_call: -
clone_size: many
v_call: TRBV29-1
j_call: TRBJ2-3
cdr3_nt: TGCAGCGTTGATGGGGGTGGGGCTCACACAGATACGCAGTATTTT
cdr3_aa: CSVDGGGAHTDTQYF

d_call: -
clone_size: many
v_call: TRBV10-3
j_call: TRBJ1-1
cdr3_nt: TGTGCCATCAGTGAGTCACTAAGGGGAGGATTTTACATGAACACTGAAGCTTTCTTT
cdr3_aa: CAISESLRGGFYMNTEAFF

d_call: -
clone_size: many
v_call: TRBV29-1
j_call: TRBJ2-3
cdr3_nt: TGCAGCGTCCACAGGGGGGGAGATACGCAGTATTTT
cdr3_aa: CSVHRGGDTQYF

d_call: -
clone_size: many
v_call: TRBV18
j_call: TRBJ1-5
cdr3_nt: TGTGCCAGCTCACCAGGGATCGCGTATCAGCCCCAGCATTTT
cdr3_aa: CASSPGIAYQPQHF

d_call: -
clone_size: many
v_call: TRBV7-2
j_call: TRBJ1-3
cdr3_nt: TGTGCCAGCAGCTTTTTTTTGGGTCAGGAAAACACCATATATTTT
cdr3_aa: CASSFFLGQENTIYF

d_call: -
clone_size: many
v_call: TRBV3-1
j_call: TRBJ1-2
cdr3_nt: TGTGCCAGCAGCCATCACGGGTTGGCAAACTATGGCTACACCTTC
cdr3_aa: CASSHHGLANYGYTF

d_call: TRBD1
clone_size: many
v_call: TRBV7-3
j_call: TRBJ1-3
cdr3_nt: TGTGCCAGCAGCCCCGGGACAGGGGCTGGAAACACCATATATTTT
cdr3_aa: CASSPGTGAGNTIYF

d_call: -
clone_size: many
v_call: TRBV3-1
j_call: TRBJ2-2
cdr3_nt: TGTGCCAGCAGCCAAGACAACAGAAACACCGGGGAGCTGTTTTTT
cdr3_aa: CASSQDNRNTGELFF

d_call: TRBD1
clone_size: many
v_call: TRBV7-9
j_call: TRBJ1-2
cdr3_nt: TGTGCCAGCAGCTTAGCACAAGGGGGCAGCGATGGCTACACCTTC
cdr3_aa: CASSLAQGGSDGYTF

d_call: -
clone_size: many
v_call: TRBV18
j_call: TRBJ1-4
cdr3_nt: TGTGCCAGCTCACCTCGGACAGCAACTAATGAAAAACTGTTTTTT
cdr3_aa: CASSPRTATNEKLFF

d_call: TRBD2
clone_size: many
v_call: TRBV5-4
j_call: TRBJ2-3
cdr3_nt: TGTGCCAGCAGCTCGGGACTAAACACAGATACGCAGTATTTT
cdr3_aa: CASSSGLNTDTQYF

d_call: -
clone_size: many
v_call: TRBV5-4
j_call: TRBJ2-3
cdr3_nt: TGTGCCAGCAGCTTTATAGGGGGGAACACAGATACGCAGTATTTT
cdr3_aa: CASSFIGGNTDTQYF

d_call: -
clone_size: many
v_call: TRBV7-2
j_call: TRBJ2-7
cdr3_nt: TGTGCCAGCAGCTTATCGGTCAGGAACTCCTACGAGCAGTACTTC
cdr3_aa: CASSLSVRNSYEQYF

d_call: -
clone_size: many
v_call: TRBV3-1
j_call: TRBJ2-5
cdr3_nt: TGTGCCAGCAGCCAAGATATCATGATCGAGACCCAGTACTTC
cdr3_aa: CASSQDIMIETQYF

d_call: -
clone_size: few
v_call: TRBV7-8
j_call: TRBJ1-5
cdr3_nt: TGTGCCAGCAGCTTGATCGTAGACCAGCCCCAGCATTTT
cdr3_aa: CASSLIVDQPQHF

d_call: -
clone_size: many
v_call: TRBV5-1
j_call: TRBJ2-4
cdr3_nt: TGCGCCAGCAGGATAGGGAACATTCAGTACTTC
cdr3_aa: CASRIGNIQYF

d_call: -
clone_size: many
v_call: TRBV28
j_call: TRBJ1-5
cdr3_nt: TGTGCCAGCAGTTTATTCACGGTTAAGGGTAGCAATCAGCCCCAGCATTTT
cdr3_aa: CASSLFTVKGSNQPQHF

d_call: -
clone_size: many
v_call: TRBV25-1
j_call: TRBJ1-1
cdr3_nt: -
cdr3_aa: CASSSGGPNTEAFF

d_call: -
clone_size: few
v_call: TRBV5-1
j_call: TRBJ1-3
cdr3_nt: TGCGCCAGCAGCTTGGGTTCCAGGTTTATTGGAAACACCATATATTTT
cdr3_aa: CASSLGSRFIGNTIYF

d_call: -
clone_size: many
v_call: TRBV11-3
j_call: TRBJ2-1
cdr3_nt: TGTGCCAGCAGCTCTTATGGGGGCAATGAGCAGTTCTTC
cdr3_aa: CASSSYGGNEQFF

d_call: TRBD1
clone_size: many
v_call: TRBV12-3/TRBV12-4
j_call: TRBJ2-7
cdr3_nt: TGTGCCAGCACCTTGGGGACAGGGGACTACGAGCAGTACTTC
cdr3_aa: CASTLGTGDYEQYF

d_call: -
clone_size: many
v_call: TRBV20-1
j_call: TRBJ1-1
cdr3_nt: TGCAGTGTCCTAAGTGCGGGTACGAACACTGAAGCTTTCTTT
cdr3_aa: CSVLSAGTNTEAFF

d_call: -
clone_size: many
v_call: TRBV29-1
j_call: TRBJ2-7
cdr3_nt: TGCAGCGTTGATGCCGGTAGTGAGGAAGGCTCCTACGAGCAGTACTTC
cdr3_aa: CSVDAGSEEGSYEQYF

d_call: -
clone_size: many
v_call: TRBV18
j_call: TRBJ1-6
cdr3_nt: TGTGCCAGCGGACCGGACAAGCCTTCACCCCTCCACTTT
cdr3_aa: CASGPDKPSPLHF

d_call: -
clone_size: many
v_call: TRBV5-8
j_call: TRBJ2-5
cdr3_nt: TGTGCCAGCAGCTTACGTCTCGTCCCAGTGTACCAAGAGACCCAGTACTTC
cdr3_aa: CASSLRLVPVYQETQYF

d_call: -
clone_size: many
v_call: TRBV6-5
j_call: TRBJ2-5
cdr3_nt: TGTGCCAGCAGTTACGGAGGGGCCAGGGTAGAGACCCAGTACTTC
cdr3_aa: CASSYGGARVETQYF

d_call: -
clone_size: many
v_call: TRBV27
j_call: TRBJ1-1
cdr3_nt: TGTGCCAGCAGTTTATCCCCCGGGACTCCTTCTGAAGCTTTCTTT
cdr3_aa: CASSLSPGTPSEAFF